This TCR beta chain appears in the sequencing data of a study of T cell responses to AZD1222 COVID-19 vaccine. At the level of the study: Pooling covered second doses at about 4 or about 12 weeks. Study findings and constraints: The sample set comprised mostly white British donors with more females, and clonal diversity was possibly underestimated. Variant regions that are unmutated are reportedly the target of nearly half of spike-specific TCRs.

This CDR3 comprises 16 residues. Trimming took 4 bases from V and 3 from J, leaving 15 bases between them. The germline V gene has CDR1 MDHEN and CDR2 SYDVKM. Sequencing was performed with immunoSEQ multiplex PCR; in TCRdb, only in-frame clones are kept and a portion is missing. Of roughly 100,000 clones listed, roughly nine tenths are singletons. Regarding this clone: Its target is unknown.

Sequences were derived from peripheral blood, sampled on day 0 of AZD1222 vaccination. The receptor was isolated from an adult in good health. This chain uses TRBV28 with TRBJ1-4; weak D call: TRBD1 (5 bases). The CDR3 DNA follows: TGTGCCAGCAGTTGGTATGGCACGGGGGCTAATGAAAAACTGTTTTTT. This encodes CASSWYGTGANEKLFF.